This record covers a single T cell receptor beta chain. The CDR3 runs to 15 residues. The J segment lost 3 bases and the V segment lost 4 bases, leaving 6 bases of the junction unmatched. Germline V gives CDR1 MDHEN, CDR2 SYDVKM. The repertoire was sequenced with immunoSEQ multiplex PCR; TCRdb's copy has only in-frame clones and lacks some. The sample contains 400,000 to 450,000 clones, approximately 90% of which appear only once. This entry belongs to a study of control samples from healthy donors and cancer patients. The specimen sequenced was PBMCs. The genes are TRBV28 and TRBJ2-7; 10 bases are shared with TRBD2. This receptor was taken from a man between 40 and 49 years old with head and neck cancer. The CDR3 spells CASSWSASGGYEQYF. The CDR3, as DNA: TGTGCCAGCAGTTGGTCGGCTAGCGGGGGCTACGAGCAGTACTTC.